Sequencing of this T cell receptor beta chain was carried out in a study of shared clonotypes between healthy human individuals. Study outcomes and limitations: An anticipated effect of sequencing depth on clonotype sharing among donors was recognized. In contrast to clonotypes shared by all four donors, non-shared clonotypes had lower generation probabilities.

Sequencing used immunoSEQ multiplex PCR; TCRdb keeps in-frame clones, though not all of them. This sample has about 690,000 clones, with about 90% found just once. Study donors comprised healthy, HIV-negative adults devoid of recent acute infection or vaccination. Within Nashville, Tennessee resided all donors, each a Caucasian adult. As to this clone: Its antigen is not identified.

The clonotype was recovered from a man aged 18 to 30 in good health. Some clones in this sample may be carry-over from other donors' samples. Sequenced sample: memory CD8+ T cells from PBMCs. Indicated subset: CD45RO+ cells pooled with CCR7-negative TemRA cells.

CDR3 sequence reads: CASSLYSGLNEQFF. CDR3 nucleotide sequence: TGTGCCAGCAGTTTATATAGCGGGCTCAATGAGCAGTTCTTC. The chain joins TRBV27 to TRBJ2-1; TRBD2 agrees at 7 bases. Per germline, CDR1 MNHEY and CDR2 SMNVEV (reference sequence). The J segment lost 6 bases and the V segment lost 1 base, leaving 3 bases of the junction unmatched. The CDR3 is 14 residues long.